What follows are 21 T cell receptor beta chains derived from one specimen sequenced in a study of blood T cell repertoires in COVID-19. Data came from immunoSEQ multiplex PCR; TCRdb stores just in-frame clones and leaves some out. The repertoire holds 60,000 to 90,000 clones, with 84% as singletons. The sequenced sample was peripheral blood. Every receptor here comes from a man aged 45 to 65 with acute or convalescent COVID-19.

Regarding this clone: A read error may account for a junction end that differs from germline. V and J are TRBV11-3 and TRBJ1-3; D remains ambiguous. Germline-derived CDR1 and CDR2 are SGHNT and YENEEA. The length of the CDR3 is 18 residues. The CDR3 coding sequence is TGTGCCAGCTGCTTGATCGGGAGCGAGAGTTCCTCTGGAAACACCATATATTTT. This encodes CASCLIGSESSSGNTIYF.

The CDR3 DNA follows: TGTGCCAGCAGTGAAGGGACAGCCCGTGGCTATGGCTACACCTTC. Amino acids: CASSEGTARGYGYTF. The rearrangement uses TRBV6-1 and TRBJ1-2, with TRBD1 as a possible D gene (6 bases). Germline V gives CDR1 MNHNS, CDR2 SASEGT. V lost 1 base to trimming and J lost 4 bases, with 13 bases between them. The CDR3 loop spans 15 amino acids.

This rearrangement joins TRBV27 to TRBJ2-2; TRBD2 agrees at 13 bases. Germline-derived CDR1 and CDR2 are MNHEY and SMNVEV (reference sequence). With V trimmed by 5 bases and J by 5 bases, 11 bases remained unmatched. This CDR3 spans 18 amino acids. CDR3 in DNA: TGTGCCAGCAGTCTACCGGGACTAGCGGGAAGGGTTACCGGGGAGCTGTTTTTT. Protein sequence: CASSLPGLAGRVTGELFF.

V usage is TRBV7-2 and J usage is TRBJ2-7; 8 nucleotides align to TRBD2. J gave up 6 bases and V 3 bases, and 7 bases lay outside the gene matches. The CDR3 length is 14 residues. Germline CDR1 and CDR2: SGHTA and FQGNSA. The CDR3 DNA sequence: TGTGCCAGCAGCTTCGGGGGGGCGCAGGTCGAGCAGTACTTC. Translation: CASSFGGAQVEQYF.

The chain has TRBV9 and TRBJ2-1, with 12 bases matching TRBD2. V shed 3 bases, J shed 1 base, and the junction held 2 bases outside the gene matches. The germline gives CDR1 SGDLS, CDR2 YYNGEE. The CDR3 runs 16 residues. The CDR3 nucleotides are TGTGCCAGCAGCGGCCTAGCGGGAGGGTCCTACAATGAGCAGTTCTTC. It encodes CASSGLAGGSYNEQFF.

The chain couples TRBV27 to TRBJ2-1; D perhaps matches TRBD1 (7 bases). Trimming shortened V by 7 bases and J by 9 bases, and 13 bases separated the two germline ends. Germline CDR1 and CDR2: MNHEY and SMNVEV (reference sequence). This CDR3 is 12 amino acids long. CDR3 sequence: CASTKQGGEQFF. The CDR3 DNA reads TGTGCCAGCACGAAGCAGGGGGGTGAGCAGTTCTTC.

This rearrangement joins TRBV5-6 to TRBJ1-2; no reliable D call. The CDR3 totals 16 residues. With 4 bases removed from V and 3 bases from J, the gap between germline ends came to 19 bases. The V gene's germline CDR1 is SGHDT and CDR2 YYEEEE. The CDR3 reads CASSPGGILPYYGYTF. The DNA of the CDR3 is TGTGCCAGCAGCCCCGGCGGCATACTACCTTACTATGGCTACACCTTC. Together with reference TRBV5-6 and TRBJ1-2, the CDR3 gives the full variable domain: DAGVTQSPTHLIKTRGQQVTLRCSPKSGHDTVSWYQQALGQGPQFIFQYYEEEERQRGNFPDRFSGHQFPNYSSELNVNALLLGDSALYLCASSPGGILPYYGYTFGSGTRLTVV.

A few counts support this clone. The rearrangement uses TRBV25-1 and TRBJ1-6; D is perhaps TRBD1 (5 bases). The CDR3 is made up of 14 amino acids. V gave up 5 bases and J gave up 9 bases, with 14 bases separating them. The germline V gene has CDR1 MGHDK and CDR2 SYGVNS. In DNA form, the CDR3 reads TGTGCCAGCAGTTCCCCACTTAGGGGTTCACCCCTCCACTTT. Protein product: CASSSPLRGSPLHF. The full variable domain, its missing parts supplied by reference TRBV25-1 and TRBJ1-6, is EADIYQTPRYLVIGTGKKITLECSQTMGHDKMYWYQQDPGMELHLIHYSYGVNSTEKGDLSSESTVSRIRTEHFPLTLESARPSHTSQYLCASSSPLRGSPLHFGNGTRLTVT.

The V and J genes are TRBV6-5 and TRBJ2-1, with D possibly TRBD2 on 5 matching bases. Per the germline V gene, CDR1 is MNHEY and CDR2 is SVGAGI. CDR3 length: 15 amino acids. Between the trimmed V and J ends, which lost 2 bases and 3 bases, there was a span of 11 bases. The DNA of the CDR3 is TGTGCCAGCAGTTACGCCGGGGAATACTACAATGAGCAGTTCTTC. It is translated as CASSYAGEYYNEQFF.

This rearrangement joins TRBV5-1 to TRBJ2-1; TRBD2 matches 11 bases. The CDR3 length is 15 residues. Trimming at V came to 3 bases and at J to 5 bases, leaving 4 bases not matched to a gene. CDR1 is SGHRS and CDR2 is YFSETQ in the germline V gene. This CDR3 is CASSSGLAGDNEQFF. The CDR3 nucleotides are TGCGCCAGCAGCTCCGGACTAGCGGGTGACAATGAGCAGTTCTTC. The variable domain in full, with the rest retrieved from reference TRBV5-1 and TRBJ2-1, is KAGVTQTPRYLIKTRGQQVTLSCSPISGHRSVSWYQQTPGQGLQFLFEYFSETQRNKGNFPGRFSGRQFSNSRSEMNVSTLELGDSALYLCASSSGLAGDNEQFFGPGTRLTVL.

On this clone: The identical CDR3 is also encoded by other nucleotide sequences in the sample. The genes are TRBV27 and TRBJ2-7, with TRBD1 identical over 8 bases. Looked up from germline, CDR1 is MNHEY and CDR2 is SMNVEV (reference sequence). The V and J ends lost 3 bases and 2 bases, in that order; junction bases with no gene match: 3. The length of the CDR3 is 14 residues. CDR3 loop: CASSLRTGPYEQYF. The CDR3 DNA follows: TGTGCCAGCAGTTTGAGGACAGGGCCCTACGAGCAGTACTTC.

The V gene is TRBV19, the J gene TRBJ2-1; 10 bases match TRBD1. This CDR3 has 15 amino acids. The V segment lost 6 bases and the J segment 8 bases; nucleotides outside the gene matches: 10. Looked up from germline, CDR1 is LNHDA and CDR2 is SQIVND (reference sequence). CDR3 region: CASRAGTGDLYEQFF. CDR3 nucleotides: TGTGCCAGTAGGGCCGGGACAGGGGATTTATATGAGCAGTTCTTC.

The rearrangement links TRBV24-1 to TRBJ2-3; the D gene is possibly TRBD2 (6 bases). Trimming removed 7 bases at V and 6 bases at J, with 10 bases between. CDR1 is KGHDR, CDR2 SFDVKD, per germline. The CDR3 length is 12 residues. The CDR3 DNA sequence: TGTGCCACCAGAGGTGGGGGGGATACGCAGTATTTT. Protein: CATRGGGDTQYF.

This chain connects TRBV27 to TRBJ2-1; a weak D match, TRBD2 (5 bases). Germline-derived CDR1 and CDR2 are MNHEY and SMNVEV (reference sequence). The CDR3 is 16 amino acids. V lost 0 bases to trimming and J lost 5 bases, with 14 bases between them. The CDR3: CASSLSVGEKDNEQFF. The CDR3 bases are TGTGCCAGCAGTTTATCGGTCGGGGAAAAAGACAATGAGCAGTTCTTC.

CDR3 nucleotides: TGTGCCAGCAGCCAATCGGTAGCGGGAACCTACGAGCAGTACTTC. It codes for CASSQSVAGTYEQYF. The J gene is TRBJ2-7, the V gene TRBV3-1 (or the pseudogene TRBV3-2); 8 nucleotides align to TRBD2. J gave up 2 bases and V 2 bases, and 5 bases lay outside the gene matches. This CDR3 has 15 residues. Looked up from germline, CDR1 is LGHDT and CDR2 is YNNKEL (reference sequence).

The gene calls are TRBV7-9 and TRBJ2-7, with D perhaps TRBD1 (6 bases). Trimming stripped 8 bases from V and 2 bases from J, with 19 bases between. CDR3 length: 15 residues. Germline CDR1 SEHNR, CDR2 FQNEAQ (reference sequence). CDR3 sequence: CASRTSEGDTYEQYF. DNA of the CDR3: TGTGCCAGCCGAACCAGCGAGGGGGATACCTACGAGCAGTACTTC.

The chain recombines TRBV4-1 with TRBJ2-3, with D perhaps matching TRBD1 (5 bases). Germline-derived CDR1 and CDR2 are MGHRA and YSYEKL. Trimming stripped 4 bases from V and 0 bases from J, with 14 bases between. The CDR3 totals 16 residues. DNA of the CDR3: TGCGCCAGCAGCCTGCGGACAATCTCTAGCACAGATACGCAGTATTTT. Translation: CASSLRTISSTDTQYF.

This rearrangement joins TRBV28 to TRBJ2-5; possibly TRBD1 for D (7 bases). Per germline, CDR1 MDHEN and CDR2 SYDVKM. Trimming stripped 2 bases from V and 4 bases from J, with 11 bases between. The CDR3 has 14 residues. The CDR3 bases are TGTGCCAGCAGTTTAACGCAGGGGGGAGAGACCCAGTACTTC. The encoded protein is CASSLTQGGETQYF.

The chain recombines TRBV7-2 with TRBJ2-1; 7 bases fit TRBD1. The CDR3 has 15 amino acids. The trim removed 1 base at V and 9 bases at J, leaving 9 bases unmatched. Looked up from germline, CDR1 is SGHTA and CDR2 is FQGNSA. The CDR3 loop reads CASSLGDSGVGEQFF. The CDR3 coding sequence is TGTGCCAGCAGCTTAGGGGACAGCGGAGTAGGTGAGCAGTTCTTC.

The CDR3 DNA is TGTGCCAGCAGGCGGGGGGGCGGAGATACGCAGTATTTT. Its translation: CASRRGGGDTQYF. V gene TRBV6-5 combines with J gene TRBJ2-3; 9 nucleotides align to TRBD2. This CDR3 is 13 amino acids long. The ends lost 6 bases at V and 5 bases at J; junction bases unmatched: 3. CDR1 and CDR2 (germline): MNHEY, SVGAGI.

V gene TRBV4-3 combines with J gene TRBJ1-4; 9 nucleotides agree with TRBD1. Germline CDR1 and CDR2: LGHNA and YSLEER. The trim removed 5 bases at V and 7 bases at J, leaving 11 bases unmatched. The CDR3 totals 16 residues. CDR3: CASSYLRDRVGEKLFF. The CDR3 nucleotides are TGCGCCAGCAGCTATCTCCGGGACAGGGTGGGTGAAAAACTGTTTTTT.